These 32 T cell receptor beta chains were sequenced from one sample in a study of T cells in Graves' hyperthyroidism and ophthalmopathy. TCR beta CDR3 sequences were amplified from RNA transcripts. First-round RT-PCR with HTBI primers amplified the TCR CDR3 region. MiXCR, applied by TCRdb to the multiplex PCR reads, yields one record per CDR3 protein. This table holds about 600,000 distinct CDR3 sequences, about 15% found once. The sequenced sample was blood. The source of these receptors is a woman aged 50 to 60 with Graves' ophthalmopathy.

This clonotype was counted many times. V and J are TRBV11-1 and TRBJ2-7; possibly TRBD1 for D (5 bases). Trimming took 0 bases from V and 3 from J, leaving 9 bases between them. CDR3 length: 14 residues. Per the germline V gene, CDR1 is SGHAT and CDR2 is FQDESV (reference sequence). The CDR3 reads CASSLAGPDYEQYF. The CDR3 bases are TGTGCCAGCAGCTTAGCGGGGCCAGACTACGAGCAGTACTTC.

The CDR3 region is CASSQDWTRVSEQYF. The CDR3 DNA is TGCGCCAGCAGCCAAGACTGGACCAGGGTAAGCGAGCAGTACTTC. The rearrangement uses TRBV4-1 and TRBJ2-7; tentatively, D is TRBD1 (5 bases). From germline, CDR1 is MGHRA and CDR2 YSYEKL. Trimming removed 0 bases from V and 6 bases from J, with 15 bases in between. This CDR3 has 15 amino acids.

This chain connects TRBV19 to TRBJ2-7; D is possibly TRBD2 (6 bases). The V end lost 3 bases, the J end lost 3 bases, and 15 bases lay between the germline ends. Germline V gene sequence: CDR1 LNHDA, CDR2 SQIVND (reference sequence). CDR3 length: 15 residues. CDR3 DNA: TGTGCCAGTAGTATTGGGGGGAGCGGCCTCTACGAGCAGTACTTC. It translates to CASSIGGSGLYEQYF.

This clonotype was observed at least ten times. The chain employs TRBV12-3 or TRBV12-4 and TRBJ2-1, with TRBD2 matching 11 bases. The CDR3 totals 15 residues. The J segment lost 4 bases and the V segment lost 8 bases, leaving 7 bases of the junction unmatched. CDR3 sequence (DNA): TGTGCCAGCTCCCCCCTAGCGGGGGGATACAATGAGCAGTTCTTC. Translation: CASSPLAGGYNEQFF.

This clonotype was detected ten times or more. The chain joins TRBV3-1 to TRBJ2-1, with D unresolved. V was cut by 1 base and J by 2 bases, with 9 bases left in between. This CDR3 is 15 amino acids long. Germline V gene lookup returns CDR1 LGHDT and CDR2 YNNKEL (reference sequence). The CDR3 DNA sequence: TGTGCCAGCAGCCAAGTTGCCAGAACCTACAATGAGCAGTTCTTC. Protein: CASSQVARTYNEQFF.

This clonotype appeared many times. J is TRBJ2-7 and V is TRBV20-1; weak D call: TRBD1 (6 bases). The ends were cut back, 6 bases at V and 4 bases at J, with 25 bases in the middle. CDR3 length equals 16 residues. Germline CDR1 reads DFQATT; CDR2 reads SNEGSKA (reference sequence). CDR3 coding DNA: TGCAGTGCGACAACCCCGGGACACCGAAACCTATACGAGCAGTACTTC. Protein product: CSATTPGHRNLYEQYF.

This clonotype was observed at least ten times. The CDR3 spells CASSPSSARANYGYTF. The CDR3 DNA sequence: TGTGCCAGCAGCCCTTCCTCTGCCAGGGCTAACTATGGCTACACCTTC. The V gene is TRBV27, the J gene TRBJ1-2; the D gene is possibly TRBD1 (5 bases). Germline CDR1 and CDR2: MNHEY and SMNVEV (reference sequence). There are 16 residues in the CDR3. Deletions cut 6 bases from V and 0 bases from J, with 17 bases between.

This clonotype appeared many times. The CDR3 protein is CASSEDRVGTTDTQYF. CDR3 nucleotides: TGTGCCAGCAGCGAAGACAGGGTGGGGACAACAGATACGCAGTATTTT. This chain links TRBV7-2 with TRBJ2-3; 7 bases line up with TRBD1. Germline CDR1 reads SGHTA; CDR2 reads FQGNSA. This CDR3 has 16 residues. J gave up 3 bases and V 5 bases, and 11 bases lay outside the gene matches. Full variable domain (rest looked up from reference TRBV7-2 and TRBJ2-3): GAGVSQSPSNKVTEKGKDVELRCDPISGHTALYWYRQSLGQGLEFLIYFQGNSAPDKSGLPSDRFSAERTGGSVSTLTIQRTQQEDSAVYLCASSEDRVGTTDTQYFGPGTRLTVL.

The chain joins TRBV9 to TRBJ2-1; 15 positions agree with TRBD2. J gave up 2 bases and V 3 bases, and 3 bases lay outside the gene matches. This CDR3 is 17 amino acids long. CDR1 and CDR2 from the germline V gene are SGDLS and YYNGEE. The CDR3: CASSGGLAGGPYNEQFF. The CDR3 nucleotides read TGTGCCAGCAGCGGAGGACTAGCGGGAGGGCCCTACAATGAGCAGTTCTTC.

This clonotype was seen ten or more times. The V and J genes are TRBV20-1 and TRBJ2-3; 8 bases line up with TRBD1. This CDR3 has 14 amino acids. The V segment lost 1 base and the J segment 6 bases; nucleotides outside the gene matches: 6. Germline assignment: CDR1 DFQATT and CDR2 SNEGSKA (reference sequence). Here the CDR3 reads CSARAPTGADTQYF. The CDR3 DNA follows: TGCAGTGCTAGAGCACCGACAGGGGCGGATACGCAGTATTTT.

This clonotype was seen many times. The chain combines TRBV6-2 or TRBV6-3 with TRBJ2-1, with 9 positions matching TRBD2. The junction had 8 bases not matched to a gene; V was cut back by 5 bases and J by 3 bases. The CDR3 length is 16 residues. The V gene's germline CDR1 is MNHEY and CDR2 SVGEGT. The CDR3 DNA reads TGTGCCAGCAGTCCTGGCGTTAGCGGGAGCTACAATGAGCAGTTCTTC. It translates to CASSPGVSGSYNEQFF.

In this sample, this clonotype turned up many times. CDR3 sequence (DNA): TGTGCCAGCAGCCCGACTAGCGGGAGGGCCCGAGAGCAGTTCTTC. Protein: CASSPTSGRAREQFF. The V gene is TRBV11-2, the J gene TRBJ2-1, with TRBD2 matching 14 bases. Per the germline V gene, CDR1 is SGHAT and CDR2 is FQNNGV. V gave up 5 bases and J gave up 10 bases; unmatched junction bases: 7. This CDR3 is built from 15 residues.

The chain couples TRBV20-1 to TRBJ2-3, with 8 bases fitting TRBD2. Looked up from germline, CDR1 is DFQATT and CDR2 is SNEGSKA (reference sequence). CDR3 size: 13 residues. Trimming removed 0 bases from V and 5 bases from J; junction bases left unmatched: 1. CDR3 DNA sequence: TGCAGTGCTAGAGATCGGGGGGGAGATACGCAGTATTTT. This sequence encodes CSARDRGGDTQYF.

This clonotype was detected many times. The gene calls are TRBV28 and TRBJ1-3, with D perhaps TRBD1 (5 bases). V lost 2 bases to trimming and J lost 9 bases, with 17 bases between them. The germline gives CDR1 MDHEN, CDR2 SYDVKM. The CDR3 is 15 residues long. The CDR3, as DNA: TGTGCCAGCAGTTTACGGAATACGGGGCAAGGCACCATATATTTT. Encoded protein: CASSLRNTGQGTIYF.

In this sample, this clonotype turned up many times. The rearrangement uses TRBV7-2 and TRBJ2-1; possibly TRBD2 for D (6 bases). This CDR3 contains 17 residues. Germline V lookup: CDR1 SGHTA, CDR2 FQGNSA. Between the trimmed V and J ends, which lost 5 bases and 6 bases, there was a span of 23 bases. The CDR3 spells CASSPPGGNFLFNEQFF. CDR3 in DNA: TGTGCCAGCAGCCCCCCTGGGGGGAACTTCCTCTTCAATGAGCAGTTCTTC.

This clonotype was seen more than once but under ten times. The rearrangement uses TRBV15 and TRBJ2-7, with no clear D. Germline CDR1 LNHNV, CDR2 YYDKDF (reference sequence). The germline V and J ends were trimmed by 1 base and 0 bases, with 4 bases remaining between them. The CDR3 has 13 residues. The CDR3 loop reads CATSRGNSYEQYF. CDR3 in DNA: TGTGCCACCAGCAGAGGAAACTCCTACGAGCAGTACTTC.

In this sample, this clonotype turned up many times. CDR3 amino acids: CAREMVEQYF. The CDR3 bases are TGTGCCAGAGAAATGGTTGAGCAGTACTTC. The V call is TRBV6-1, the J call TRBJ2-7; D is unclear. Germline values: CDR1 MNHNS, CDR2 SASEGT. Trimming pared 9 bases from V and 7 bases from J, leaving 10 bases between. This CDR3 has 10 residues.

This clonotype has a count of ten or more. The V and J genes are TRBV5-1 and TRBJ2-3; the D gene is possibly TRBD2 (6 bases). Germline assignment: CDR1 SGHRS and CDR2 YFSETQ. This CDR3 region has 17 residues. V dropped 0 bases and J dropped 0 bases, with 14 bases sitting between them. The CDR3 DNA is TGCGCCAGCAGCTTGGCCGTGGGGGGAACAAGCACAGATACGCAGTATTTT. Amino acids: CASSLAVGGTSTDTQYF.

This clonotype was counted ten times or more. The chain uses TRBV7-6 and TRBJ1-5; perhaps TRBD1 as D (6 bases). Trimming cost V 5 bases and J 5 bases, with 19 bases left between them. Per the germline V gene, CDR1 is SGHVS and CDR2 is FNYEAQ. This CDR3 is 16 amino acids long. CDR3 residues: CASSPNTGPLDQPQHF. The CDR3 coding sequence is TGTGCCAGCAGCCCTAATACAGGGCCCCTAGATCAGCCCCAGCATTTT.

Written as DNA, the CDR3 is TGTGCCAGCACCGACTCAAGGTACGAGCAGTACTTC. Translation: CASTDSRYEQYF. V usage is TRBV27 and J usage is TRBJ2-7, with no clear D. Trimming removed 7 bases from V and 4 bases from J, with 11 bases in between. Germline lookup yields CDR1 MNHEY and CDR2 SMNVEV (reference sequence). The CDR3 extends over 12 amino acids.

The CDR3 spells CASSHRSRGSTEAFF. The CDR3 DNA sequence: TGTGCCAGCAGCCATAGGTCCAGGGGTAGCACTGAAGCTTTCTTT. The chain combines TRBV7-9 with TRBJ1-1; D possibly corresponds to TRBD1 (6 bases). CDR1 SEHNR and CDR2 FQNEAQ come from the germline V gene (reference sequence). The CDR3 covers 15 residues. Deletions cut 5 bases from V and 4 bases from J, with 17 bases between.

The genes are TRBV5-1 and TRBJ2-2, with no clear D. CDR3 length: 15 residues. Deletions cut 2 bases from V and 0 bases from J, with 8 bases between. Per germline, CDR1 SGHRS and CDR2 YFSETQ. The CDR3 nucleotides are TGCGCCAGCAGCTTTTACCGCACGAACACCGGGGAGCTGTTTTTT. Protein product: CASSFYRTNTGELFF. Full variable domain (outside the CDR3, taken from reference TRBV5-1 and TRBJ2-2): KAGVTQTPRYLIKTRGQQVTLSCSPISGHRSVSWYQQTPGQGLQFLFEYFSETQRNKGNFPGRFSGRQFSNSRSEMNVSTLELGDSALYLCASSFYRTNTGELFFGEGSRLTVL.

The chain is built from TRBV5-1 and TRBJ2-1; D possibly corresponds to TRBD2 (5 bases). The CDR3 is 14 residues long. The V gene lost 0 bases and the J gene lost 3 bases, with 7 bases spanning the gap. Germline lookup yields CDR1 SGHRS and CDR2 YFSETQ. The CDR3 DNA follows: TGCGCCAGCAGCTTGGTGACTATCTACAATGAGCAGTTCTTC. Translation: CASSLVTIYNEQFF.

The gene calls are TRBV20-1 and TRBJ2-2, with 10 bases aligning to TRBD2. CDR3 size: 15 residues. Trimming took 4 bases from V and 3 from J; bases not matched to a gene: 5. Germline CDR1 DFQATT, CDR2 SNEGSKA (reference sequence). The CDR3 sequence: CSAKASGRDTGELFF. The CDR3 region has the DNA TGCAGTGCTAAAGCGAGCGGGAGGGACACCGGGGAGCTGTTTTTT.

This clonotype has just a few counts. The rearrangement joins TRBV5-1 to TRBJ1-2; 10 bases align to TRBD1. The CDR3 has 15 residues. Germline V gene data show CDR1 as SGHRS and CDR2 as YFSETQ. The J segment lost 4 bases and the V segment lost 4 bases, leaving 7 bases of the junction unmatched. As DNA, the CDR3 is TGCGCCAGCAGCCTAAGACAGGGGGCGGGCTATGGCTACACCTTC. Amino acids: CASSLRQGAGYGYTF.

This chain links TRBV20-1 with TRBJ1-2, with D unclear. This CDR3 is 14 amino acids long. Deletions cut 6 bases from V and 4 bases from J, with 18 bases between. Germline V gene sequence: CDR1 DFQATT, CDR2 SNEGSKA (reference sequence). The CDR3 coding sequence is TGCAGTGCCCCGTCCGACGCGGCGGCCTATGGCTACACCTTC. It translates to CSAPSDAAAYGYTF.

The chain uses TRBV19 and TRBJ2-1; tentative D call: TRBD2 (6 bases). This CDR3 has 15 amino acids. Germline values: CDR1 LNHDA, CDR2 SQIVND (reference sequence). V was cut by 5 bases and J by 3 bases, with 14 bases left in between. The CDR3 DNA is TGTGCCAGTAGTTTAGGAGCGGGCCACTACAATGAGCAGTTCTTC. The encoded protein is CASSLGAGHYNEQFF.

This clonotype was seen many times. This chain connects TRBV20-1 to TRBJ2-5; tentative D call: TRBD2 (5 bases). From germline, CDR1 is DFQATT and CDR2 SNEGSKA (reference sequence). The CDR3 length is 12 residues. Trimming removed 5 bases from V and 4 bases from J, with 11 bases in between. CDR3 amino acids: CSASPAGETQYF. The CDR3 DNA is TGCAGTGCTTCGCCCGCGGGAGAGACCCAGTACTTC.

This clonotype was counted ten times or more. DNA for the CDR3: TGTGCCAGCAGCGCCCACAGGGGGCTTCGCTCTGGAAACACCATATATTTT. Its protein is CASSAHRGLRSGNTIYF. The J gene is TRBJ1-3, the V gene TRBV11-3; 9 bases fit TRBD1. Germline-derived CDR1 and CDR2 are SGHNT and YENEEA. V dropped 5 bases and J dropped 0; count of bases not matched to a gene: 8. The CDR3 runs 17 residues.

The V gene is TRBV28, the J gene TRBJ2-1; 8 bases align to TRBD2. The ends lost 8 bases at V and 7 bases at J; junction bases unmatched: 10. Germline V gene lookup returns CDR1 MDHEN and CDR2 SYDVKM. The length of the CDR3 is 14 residues. The CDR3 coding sequence is TGTGCCAGCTTTAGAGCGGGAGTCAGTAATGAGCAGTTCTTC. Translated, it gives CASFRAGVSNEQFF.

This clonotype has a count of ten or more. The chain has TRBV20-1 and TRBJ2-7; perhaps TRBD1 as D (5 bases). Trimming took off 0 bases at V and 5 bases at J, with 26 bases between the two ends. Germline CDR1 is DFQATT and CDR2 is SNEGSKA (reference sequence). The CDR3 has 18 amino acids. The CDR3 region has the DNA TGCAGTGCTAGAGAGGTTGGTAGGGGCCCGGAGTTTGGGCACGAGCAGTACTTC. Protein sequence: CSAREVGRGPEFGHEQYF.

This clonotype was seen ten or more times. The V call is TRBV20-1, the J call TRBJ1-1; D remains unclear. V was cut by 3 bases and J by 8 bases, with 10 bases left in between. The CDR3 sequence is 11 residues long. The germline gives CDR1 DFQATT, CDR2 SNEGSKA (reference sequence). The CDR3 sequence: CSARGQIEAFF. The CDR3 region has the DNA TGCAGTGCTAGGGGTCAGATAGAAGCTTTCTTT.